These T cell receptor beta chains were read from a single sample in a study of regulatory T cells in long-lasting Graves disease. TCRdb ran MiXCR on the multiplex PCR reads and lists one entry per CDR3 protein. This table has almost 450,000 distinct CDR3 sequences, over 15% appearing once. This sample also appeared in a second study, on T cells in Graves' hyperthyroidism and ophthalmopathy.

The sample in question was peripheral blood mononuclear cells (PBMCs), obtained at new diagnosis, from a patient treated with antithyroid drugs. The origin of the receptors is a woman in her twenties or thirties with Graves disease. The CDR3 runs from the conserved cysteine through the conserved F or W. D genes are given only for firm matches. Clone size appears in some rows only: once, few, many, or a class for an expanded clone.

. TRBJ1-5 . TRBV20-1 TGCAGTGCTTTCGTCGGGGGCCAGCCCCAGCATTTT CSAFVGGQPQHF
. TRBJ2-5 many TRBV19 TGTGCCAGTAGTATTCCCGGGCGGCAAGAGACCCAGTACTTC CASSIPGRQETQYF
TRBD2 TRBJ2-5 . TRBV29-1 TGCAGCGTTGAAGACCTTGAGACTAGCGGGATGTTTGAGACCCAGTACTTC CSVEDLETSGMFETQYF
. TRBJ2-7 few TRBV24-1 TGTGCCACCAGTGATTCCGGGACAATTCCCTACGAGCAGTACTTC CATSDSGTIPYEQYF
. TRBJ2-1 . TRBV4-1 TGCGCCAGCAGCCAGATCGGGAGTCGTAGTGATGAGCAGTTCTTC CASSQIGSRSDEQFF
. TRBJ2-5 . TRBV14 TGTGCCAGCAGCCCTCAGCGTAGGACTCCCCGACGGACCCAGTACTTC CASSPQRRTPRRTQYF
TRBD1 TRBJ1-4 many TRBV28 TGTGCCAGCAGGGGGACAGGGGGAAATGAAAAACTGTTTTTT CASRGTGGNEKLFF
TRBD1 TRBJ1-5 few TRBV6-5 TGTGCCAGCAGTTCCTACGGGACAGACAAGAAGCATTTT CASSSYGTDKKHF
TRBD1 TRBJ1-2 many TRBV20-1 TGCAGTGCTAGGGAACAGGGGGATGGCTACACCTTC CSAREQGDGYTF
. TRBJ2-1 . TRBV5-1 TGCGCCAGCAGCTTCCAACAGGGAAATGAGCAGTTCTTC CASSFQQGNEQFF
TRBD2 TRBJ2-3 many TRBV7-2 TGTGCCAGCAGCTACAGACTAGCGGGAGTTCCCCCCACAGATACGCAGTATTTT CASSYRLAGVPPTDTQYF
. TRBJ2-7 many TRBV7-9 TGTGCCAGCAGCTTACAGGGGAGTTTTCGGGAGCAGTACTTC CASSLQGSFREQYF
TRBD1 TRBJ2-7 many TRBV18 TGTGCCAGCAGCCCAAGGGGGCGAGGGTCCTACGAGCAGTACTTC CASSPRGRGSYEQYF
. TRBJ2-6 many TRBV28 TGTGCCAGCAGTTTAGTTAGCTCTGGGGCCAACGTCCTGACTTTC CASSLVSSGANVLTF
TRBD2 TRBJ2-5 many TRBV12-3/TRBV12-4 TGTGCCAGCAGTTTACAGGCGGGAGGACAACTGGCAGAGACCCAGTACTTC CASSLQAGGQLAETQYF
. TRBJ1-1 many TRBV6-5 TGTGCCAGCAGTTACAACAGGAGGAACACTGAAGCTTTCTTT CASSYNRRNTEAFF
TRBD2 TRBJ2-1 . TRBV18 TGTGCCAGCTCAACCAGGACTAGCGGCCAATACAATGGGCAGTTCTTC CASSTRTSGQYNGQFF
. TRBJ2-7 many TRBV5-1 TGTGCCAGCAGCTTGGTCGGAGGCAGGGACGAGCAGTACTTC CASSLVGGRDEQYF
. TRBJ2-7 many TRBV6-1 TGTGCCAGCAGTCGGGACAACTCCTACGAGCAGTACTTC CASSRDNSYEQYF
. TRBJ2-1 . TRBV12-3/TRBV12-4 TGTGCCAGCAGTTTAGCGCGCAGCCATGGGCAGTTCTTC CASSLARSHGQFF
TRBD1 TRBJ1-2 few TRBV6-1 TGTGCCAGCAGCACTCACAGGGGGAGAAACTATGGCTACACCTTC CASSTHRGRNYGYTF
. TRBJ2-3 . TRBV11-2 TGTGCCAGCAGCCAAGATTCATTGCTAGCGACTAGCACAGATACGCAGTATTTT CASSQDSLLATSTDTQYF
TRBD2 TRBJ2-2 . TRBV20-1 TGCAGTGCTAGGGGACTAGCGGACTTGAACACCGGGGAGCTGTTTTTT CSARGLADLNTGELFF
. TRBJ2-1 many TRBV10-3 TGTGCCATCAGTGAACCGGGCCCGGGGAGCGGTGAGCAGTTCTTC CAISEPGPGSGEQFF
TRBD2 TRBJ2-1 few TRBV15 TGTACCACCAGAAAAGATACTAGCGGGAGTCAAGATGAGCAGTTCTTC CTTRKDTSGSQDEQFF
TRBD2 TRBJ2-7 few TRBV19 TGTGCCAGTAGTATGGCTAGCGGGAGAACCTACGAGCAGTACTTC CASSMASGRTYEQYF
TRBD1 TRBJ1-1 . TRBV18 TGTGCCAGCTCAGCAGGGGGCAGGGGTTCGAACACTGAAGCTTTCTTT CASSAGGRGSNTEAFF
. TRBJ2-7 many TRBV28 TGTGCCAGCAGTTTCAGTGGGGTTGGGACGCGGAGCTCCTACGAGCAGTACTTC CASSFSGVGTRSSYEQYF
. TRBJ1-1 . TRBV12-3/TRBV12-4 TGTGCCAGCAGTTTAGCGCCGTCGGCTGAAGCTTTCTTT CASSLAPSAEAFF
. TRBJ2-2 many TRBV7-3 TGTGCCAGCAGCTTTAGTGACGGGTCGGGCACCGGGGAGCTGTTTTTT CASSFSDGSGTGELFF
. TRBJ2-7 many TRBV27 TGTGCCAGCAGTTCGACATTGGAGAACGAGCAGTACTTC CASSSTLENEQYF
. TRBJ1-1 . TRBV20-1 TGCAGTGCTAGCACAGACGACGACGGCGAAGCTTTCTTT CSASTDDDGEAFF
TRBD2 TRBJ2-7 . TRBV4-3 TGCGCCAGCAGCCGCGGGACTAGCGGGAGCCTCTACGAGCAGTACTTC CASSRGTSGSLYEQYF
. TRBJ2-3 few TRBV7-8 TGTGCCAGCAGCTCCCTGGAGGGGCGGAGCACAGATACGCAGTATTTT CASSSLEGRSTDTQYF
TRBD1 TRBJ1-3 few TRBV29-1 TGCAGCGTTTCGCCGGGACAGCTTCGCGACTCTGGAAACACCATATATTTT CSVSPGQLRDSGNTIYF
TRBD2 TRBJ2-1 few TRBV20-1 TGCAGTGCTTCCGGGACTAGCGTCTACAATGAGCAGTTCTTC CSASGTSVYNEQFF
. TRBJ1-1 many TRBV6-5 TGTGCCAGCAGTTACTTCCACCCCAGCGGCACTGAAGCTTTCTTT CASSYFHPSGTEAFF
. TRBJ2-6 . TRBV12-3/TRBV12-4 TGTGCCAGCAGTACAAGACGATACTCTGGGGCCAACGTCCTGACTTTC CASSTRRYSGANVLTF
TRBD2 TRBJ2-1 few TRBV5-1 TGCGCCAGCAGCTCAATCACTAGCGGGAGCTCCTACAATGAGCAGTTCTTC CASSSITSGSSYNEQFF
. TRBJ1-2 . TRBV6-2/TRBV6-3 TGTGCCAGCAGTTACGCCGGGGATGGCTACACCTTC CASSYAGDGYTF
TRBD2 TRBJ2-7 many TRBV9 TGTGCCAGCAGCGTAGGGAGCGGGGATTACGAGCAGTACTTC CASSVGSGDYEQYF
. TRBJ2-7 . TRBV6-2/TRBV6-3 TGTGCCAGCAGTTATCTCCGGCGGGACCTCTACGAGCAGTACTTC CASSYLRRDLYEQYF
. TRBJ2-6 . TRBV3-1 TGTGCCAGCAGCCTGGACCGCTATGGGGCCAACGTCCTGACTTTC CASSLDRYGANVLTF
TRBD2 TRBJ2-1 few TRBV12-5 TGTGCTGGTGGTTTGTTCCCTAGCGGGAGATCCGGGAGCTCCTACAATGAGCAGTTCTTC CAGGLFPSGRSGSSYNEQFF
TRBD1 TRBJ1-1 many TRBV18 TGTGCCAGCTCACCAAGACAGGGCGGTGGGGAAGCTTTCTTT CASSPRQGGGEAFF
TRBD2 TRBJ2-2 many TRBV29-1 TGCAGCGTTGGTATTAGCGGGAGAAGGTACACCGGGGAGCTGTTTTTT CSVGISGRRYTGELFF
. TRBJ2-3 many TRBV12-3/TRBV12-4 TGTGCCAGCAGGGCGGACTCGGGCACAGATACGCAGTATTTT CASRADSGTDTQYF
. TRBJ2-3 many TRBV6-5 TGTGCCAGCAGTTACTCGGAGGATAGCGAGAGCAGCACAGATACGCAGTATTTT CASSYSEDSESSTDTQYF
. TRBJ1-5 many TRBV30 TGTGCCTGGACCCACAGCTCCAATCAGCCCCAGCATTTT CAWTHSSNQPQHF
TRBD2 TRBJ2-1 . TRBV28 TGTGCCAGCAATTCTGGGGGGGTAAGCTCCTACAATGAGCAGTTCTTC CASNSGGVSSYNEQFF
TRBD2 TRBJ2-1 few TRBV19 TGTGCCAGTAGTATAACTAGCGGGAGCCCCAGCTCCTACAATGAGCAGTTCTTC CASSITSGSPSSYNEQFF
. TRBJ2-1 few TRBV7-9 TGTGCCAGCAGCTTAGTGGCAACGGCGGACTCCTACAATGAGCAGTTCTTC CASSLVATADSYNEQFF
. TRBJ2-1 few TRBV13 TGTGCCAGCAGCTCCCTTACGGCCCCCTACAATGAGCAGTTCTTC CASSSLTAPYNEQFF
. TRBJ1-1 many TRBV18 TGTGCCAGCTCAAGGACGAAGCGAGAGACTGAAGCTTTCTTT CASSRTKRETEAFF
TRBD2 TRBJ2-1 . TRBV6-9 TGTGCCAGCAGTTACGCGGGAGGGGATACTGGTGAGCAGTTCTTC CASSYAGGDTGEQFF